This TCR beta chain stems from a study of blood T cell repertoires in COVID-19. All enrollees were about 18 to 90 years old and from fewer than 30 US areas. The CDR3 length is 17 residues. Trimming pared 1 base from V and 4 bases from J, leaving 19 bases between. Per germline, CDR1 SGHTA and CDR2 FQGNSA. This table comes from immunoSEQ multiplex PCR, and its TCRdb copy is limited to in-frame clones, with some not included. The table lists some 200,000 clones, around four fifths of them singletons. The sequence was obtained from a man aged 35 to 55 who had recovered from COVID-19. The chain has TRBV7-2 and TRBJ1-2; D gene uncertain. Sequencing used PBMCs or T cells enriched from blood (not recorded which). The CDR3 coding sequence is TGTGCCAGCAGCTTAGTCAGGCCCGAGTCAGTCCCCTATGGCTACACCTTC. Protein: CASSLVRPESVPYGYTF.